This TCR beta chain was found in a study of CD8 T cells in Susac syndrome. Findings and caveats of the study: An acknowledgment was made by the study that its TCR sequencing and HLA analysis involved relatively few individuals.

RNA totalling about 0.45 to 1 ug underwent reverse transcription with random hexamers. Across 54 Vbeta and 13 Jbeta, immunoSEQ multiplex PCR amplified TCR beta CDR3. MiXCR, applied by TCRdb to the immunoSEQ multiplex PCR reads, yields one record per CDR3 protein. The sample comprises more than 75,000 distinct CDR3 sequences, approximately 94% of which are singletons, and 0.26% rests with the top ten. As concerns this clonotype: No antigen is known for it.

The CDR3 runs 16 residues. CDR1 is MNHEY and CDR2 is SMNVEV in the germline V gene (reference sequence). V shed 5 bases and J 1 base; nucleotides not matched to a gene: 8. The TCR was taken from a human donor in good health. This chain links TRBV27 with TRBJ2-1; 7 bases map to TRBD2. The sample taken for sequencing was CD8+ T cells from PBMCs. The CDR3 protein is CASSHLAGASYNEQFF. The CDR3 region has the DNA TGTGCCAGCAGTCACTTAGCGGGTGCTTCCTACAATGAGCAGTTCTTC.